This TCR beta chain was found in a study of blood T cell repertoires in COVID-19. About the research overall: The origin of the acute and convalescent COVID-19 samples was the United States, Italy and Spain.

Participants came from fewer than 25 US areas, aged about 18 to 95 years. The study counted Cohort 3 donors as recovered given two negative PCRs, clearance, or symptom resolution. Original handling: Reference gene primer amplification gave nucleated cell count estimates. The assay was immunoSEQ multiplex PCR, and TCRdb's table has in-frame clones only and misses some. That table supplies the V and J calls and clone size; D and trimming were determined from the DNA. Counted here are some 180,000 clones, around 85% occurring once; the ten biggest clones make up 5% to 8%. Germline V gene data show CDR1 as SGHRS and CDR2 as YFSETQ. V was trimmed by 1 base and J by 3 bases, leaving 10 bases between them. The CDR3 extends over 14 amino acids.

The sample consisted of PBMCs or T cells enriched from blood (not recorded which). The clonotype comes from a man aged 35 to 55 who had recovered from COVID-19. The V gene is TRBV5-1, the J gene TRBJ1-2; a possible D gene is TRBD1 (5 bases). The CDR3 sequence is CASSLTGSDYGYTF. The CDR3 DNA sequence: TGCGCCAGCAGCTTGACAGGATCGGACTATGGCTACACCTTC. Full variable domain (rest looked up from reference TRBV5-1 and TRBJ1-2): KAGVTQTPRYLIKTRGQQVTLSCSPISGHRSVSWYQQTPGQGLQFLFEYFSETQRNKGNFPGRFSGRQFSNSRSEMNVSTLELGDSALYLCASSLTGSDYGYTFGSGTRLTVV.